The 14 T cell receptor beta chains below were found in one sample sequenced in a study of T cell clonotyping in hematopoietic cell transplantation. Clones were sequenced by immunoSEQ multiplex PCR, and TCRdb holds only the in-frame ones, with some missing. Here the sample spans 10,000 or so clones, 86% being singletons. The source material was PBMCs, sampled 180 days after allogeneic stem cell transplant. The receptor set was obtained from a human patient who had an allogeneic stem cell transplant, so the T cells may come from the graft donor. The donor label of this sample is uncertain. Some clones in this sample may be carry-over from other donors' samples.

This chain uses TRBV7-2 with TRBJ1-3; 8 positions match TRBD1. This CDR3 comprises 15 residues. The V gene end was trimmed by 5 bases and the J gene end by 4 bases; junction bases not matched to a gene: 7. The germline V gene encodes CDR1 SGHTA and CDR2 FQGNSA. The DNA for the CDR3 is TGTGCCAGCAGCGGTGACAGGGGTTCAGGAAACACCATATATTTT. This codes for CASSGDRGSGNTIYF.

This clone was detected a few times. The chain carries TRBV6-6 and TRBJ2-2; D gene ambiguous. CDR3 length: 14 amino acids. CDR1 MNHNY and CDR2 SVGAGI come from the germline V gene (reference sequence). V dropped 1 base and J dropped 4 bases, with 7 bases sitting between them. The CDR3 coding sequence is TGTGCCAGCAGTTACTATTACCTCACCGGGGAGCTGTTTTTT. It codes for CASSYYYLTGELFF.

The rearrangement uses TRBV16 and TRBJ1-2; 9 positions agree with TRBD1. J was trimmed by 8 bases and V by 0 bases; bases with no gene match: 7. Germline V gene data show CDR1 as KGHSY and CDR2 as FQNENV. CDR3 size: 15 residues. CDR3 coding DNA: TGTGCCAGCAGCCAATCGGGGGGACAGGGAGAAGGCTACACCTTC. As protein: CASSQSGGQGEGYTF.

The chain recombines TRBV9 with TRBJ1-2, with no clear D. The CDR3 runs to 13 residues. Germline loops: CDR1 SGDLS, CDR2 YYNGEE. V lost 0 bases to trimming and J lost 8 bases, with 11 bases between them. The CDR3 bases are TGTGCCAGCAGCGTAGTTGAGGGCAGGGGCTACACCTTC. Translation gives CASSVVEGRGYTF. Using reference TRBV9 and TRBJ1-2 for the parts outside the CDR3, the full variable domain is DSGVTQTPKHLITATGQRVTLRCSPRSGDLSVYWYQQSLDQGLQFLIQYYNGEERAKGNILERFSAQQFPDLHSELNLSSLELGDSALYFCASSVVEGRGYTFGSGTRLTVV.

V and J are TRBV10-3 and TRBJ2-1; D gene unclear. This CDR3 has 15 residues. V shed 4 bases and J shed 4 bases, with 14 bases lying between them. CDR1 and CDR2 from the germline V gene are ENHRY and SYGVKD. The CDR3 region is CAISAATKPYNEQFF. In DNA, the CDR3 is TGTGCCATCAGTGCGGCCACAAAGCCTTACAATGAGCAGTTCTTC.

V usage is TRBV10-3 and J usage is TRBJ1-5; possibly TRBD1 for D (5 bases). CDR3 length: 13 residues. Germline CDR1 and CDR2: ENHRY and SYGVKD. Trimming shortened V by 5 bases and J by 5 bases, and 10 bases separated the two germline ends. CDR3 sequence reads: CAISRDGYQPQHF. The CDR3 bases are TGTGCCATCAGTCGGGACGGATATCAGCCCCAGCATTTT.

V usage is TRBV28 and J usage is TRBJ2-3; the D is unclear. The CDR3 covers 17 residues. The germline V gene encodes CDR1 MDHEN and CDR2 SYDVKM. The V and J ends lost 2 bases and 1 base respectively, with 16 bases between them. The CDR3 sequence is CASSLPPFLVGTDTQYF. CDR3 bases: TGTGCCAGCAGTTTACCCCCTTTCCTCGTCGGCACAGATACGCAGTATTTT.

The chain has TRBV4-3 and TRBJ1-1; D unclear. Trimming stripped 0 bases from V and 4 bases from J, with 12 bases between. From germline, CDR1 is LGHNA and CDR2 YSLEER. The CDR3 has 15 amino acids. This CDR3 is CASSQELARPTEAFF. The CDR3 bases are TGCGCCAGCAGCCAAGAATTAGCACGGCCCACTGAAGCTTTCTTT.

In this sample, this clone turned up once. V usage is TRBV29-1 and J usage is TRBJ2-5; no definite D call. CDR1 SQVTM and CDR2 ANQGSEA come from the germline V gene. The CDR3 contains 12 residues. V dropped 7 bases and J dropped 4 bases, with 13 bases sitting between them. CDR3 loop: CSAVRSGETQYF. Written as DNA, the CDR3 is TGCAGCGCCGTACGCTCTGGAGAGACCCAGTACTTC. Together with reference TRBV29-1 and TRBJ2-5, the CDR3 gives the full variable domain: SAVISQKPSRDICQRGTSLTIQCQVDSQVTMMFWYRQQPGQSLTLIATANQGSEATYESGFVIDKFPISRPNLTFSTLTVSNMSPEDSSIYLCSAVRSGETQYFGPGTRLLVL.

The chain has TRBV5-1 and TRBJ2-3; tentative D call: TRBD2 (7 bases). Looked up from germline, CDR1 is SGHRS and CDR2 is YFSETQ. V lost 0 bases, J lost 6 bases, and 20 bases lay in between. This CDR3 has 17 residues. The CDR3 spells CASSLGGGGLRRDTQYF. The CDR3 DNA reads TGCGCCAGCAGCTTGGGTGGCGGGGGCCTCCGACGGGATACGCAGTATTTT. The full variable domain, completed using reference TRBV5-1 and TRBJ2-3, is KAGVTQTPRYLIKTRGQQVTLSCSPISGHRSVSWYQQTPGQGLQFLFEYFSETQRNKGNFPGRFSGRQFSNSRSEMNVSTLELGDSALYLCASSLGGGGLRRDTQYFGPGTRLTVL.

This chain links TRBV7-8 with TRBJ1-4, with D possibly being TRBD1 (5 bases). This CDR3 region has 14 residues. Trimming took off 6 bases at V and 5 bases at J, with 13 bases between the two ends. Germline V gives CDR1 SGHVS, CDR2 FQNEAQ. This CDR3 reads CASSAQALNEKLFF. The DNA of the CDR3 is TGTGCCAGCAGTGCACAGGCCCTAAATGAAAAACTGTTTTTT.

V is TRBV10-2 and J is TRBJ2-7; 8 positions match TRBD2. There are 15 residues in the CDR3. The V gene's germline CDR1 is WSHSY and CDR2 SAAADI. The trim removed 0 bases at V and 6 bases at J, leaving 7 bases unmatched. The CDR3 here is CASSESYRGGSEQYF. CDR3 DNA: TGCGCCAGCAGTGAGTCCTACCGGGGGGGGAGCGAGCAGTACTTC.

The chain combines TRBV29-1 with TRBJ2-7; TRBD1 aligns across 10 bases. CDR1 and CDR2 (germline): SQVTM, ANQGSEA. Trimming cost V 6 bases and J 0 bases; bases outside gene matches: 2. The CDR3 runs to 13 residues. CDR3 region: CSVRTGGSYEQYF. CDR3 nucleotide sequence: TGCAGCGTCAGGACAGGGGGCTCCTACGAGCAGTACTTC.

This chain uses TRBV7-2 with TRBJ2-7; 12 bases align to TRBD1. Trimming at V came to 5 bases and at J to 6 bases, leaving 8 bases not matched to a gene. Germline CDR1 SGHTA, CDR2 FQGNSA. The length of the CDR3 is 15 residues. The DNA of the CDR3 is TGTGCCAGCAGCCTAAGAGGGACAGGGGGCCTCGAGCAGTACTTC. This encodes CASSLRGTGGLEQYF.